The 29 T cell receptor beta chains reported below all come from one sample, sequenced in a study of blood T cells in healthy people across ages. The authors ran a second PCR of about 6 to 12 cycles using a sample-barcoded 5' primer and a J-beta primer mix. TCRdb reprocessed the 5' RACE reads via MiXCR and lists one record per CDR3 protein. In the table there are a few hundred thousand distinct CDR3 sequences, roughly a quarter of which are singletons. The source material was blood. These receptors all stem from a woman in her 70s in good health.

This clonotype was seen only a few times. Here the CDR3 reads CASSSQGNSPLHF. The CDR3 DNA follows: TGTGCCAGCAGTTCCCAGGGGAATTCACCCCTCCACTTT. The chain has TRBV7-9 and TRBJ1-6; D is possibly TRBD1 (6 bases). V lost 6 bases and J 7 bases, leaving 10 bases between the germline ends. This CDR3 spans 13 amino acids. The germline gives CDR1 SEHNR, CDR2 FQNEAQ (reference sequence).

This clonotype turned up a few times. V and J are TRBV9 and TRBJ1-2; D is possibly TRBD1 (6 bases). Germline lookup yields CDR1 SGDLS and CDR2 YYNGEE. This CDR3 region has 14 residues. V was trimmed by 4 bases and J by 5 bases, leaving 15 bases between them. For the CDR3, the DNA is TGTGCCAGCAGCCCCAACGACAGGAGATATGGCTACACCTTC. Translation: CASSPNDRRYGYTF.

V gene TRBV7-7 combines with J gene TRBJ2-5, with 9 nucleotides matching TRBD2. The junction had 5 bases not matched to a gene; V was cut back by 5 bases and J by 4 bases. Per germline, CDR1 SSHAT and CDR2 FNYEAQ (reference sequence). The CDR3 runs 14 residues. CDR3 in DNA: TGTGCCAGCAGCATCGGGACTAGCAGAGAGACCCAGTACTTC. Protein product: CASSIGTSRETQYF.

Only a few counts were recorded for this clonotype. This chain connects TRBV4-3 to TRBJ1-4, with D tentatively TRBD1 (6 bases). The germline gives CDR1 LGHNA, CDR2 YSLEER. Between the trimmed V and J ends, which lost 4 bases and 3 bases, there was a span of 12 bases. The CDR3 is 15 amino acids. This CDR3 is CASSPGGRANEKLFF. The DNA for the CDR3 is TGCGCCAGCAGCCCCGGGGGGCGAGCTAATGAAAAACTGTTTTTT.

The chain employs TRBV5-1 and TRBJ1-1; 7 bases line up with TRBD1. The length of the CDR3 is 15 residues. V trimming: 0 bases; J trimming: 6 bases; junction bases outside the gene matches: 8. CDR1 SGHRS and CDR2 YFSETQ come from the germline V gene. CDR3 bases: TGCGCCAGCAGCTTGGGACAGGGTTATGACCCTGAAGCTTTCTTT. Protein: CASSLGQGYDPEAFF.

The chain couples TRBV5-4 to TRBJ2-3, with TRBD2 identical over 13 bases. The CDR3 totals 16 residues. CDR1 is SGHNT, CDR2 YYREEE, per germline (reference sequence). The J segment lost 3 bases and the V segment lost 4 bases, leaving 5 bases of the junction unmatched. CDR3 residues: CASSKTSGGATDTQYF. The CDR3 DNA is TGTGCCAGCAGCAAAACTAGCGGGGGGGCGACAGATACGCAGTATTTT.

This chain joins TRBV12-3 or TRBV12-4 and TRBJ1-4; a possible D gene is TRBD1 (5 bases). With 6 bases removed from V and 3 bases from J, the gap between germline ends came to 14 bases. This CDR3 comprises 15 residues. For the CDR3, the DNA is TGTGCCAGCAGCCCCTGGGGCAGCTCTAATGAAAAACTGTTTTTT. Amino acid sequence: CASSPWGSSNEKLFF.

The V call is TRBV15, the J call TRBJ2-7, with D possibly being TRBD2 (5 bases). Germline CDR1 LNHNV, CDR2 YYDKDF (reference sequence). The CDR3 totals 15 residues. The V end was cut by 1 base, the J end by 1 base, with 11 bases between. CDR3 coding DNA: TGTGCCACCAGCAGAGTGGTCGGGGAGTCCTACGAGCAGTACTTC. Its translation: CATSRVVGESYEQYF.

This clonotype came up a few times. V usage is TRBV7-9 and J usage is TRBJ2-7, with a possible D match to TRBD1 (6 bases). V was trimmed by 5 bases and J by 3 bases, leaving 17 bases between them. The CDR3 consists of 15 residues. The germline V gene encodes CDR1 SEHNR and CDR2 FQNEAQ (reference sequence). CDR3 sequence reads: CASSPDNPTGYEQYF. The CDR3 DNA reads as TGTGCCAGCAGCCCCGATAACCCGACAGGCTACGAGCAGTACTTC. Drawing the rest from reference TRBV7-9 and TRBJ2-7, the complete variable domain is DTGVSQNPRHKITKRGQNVTFRCDPISEHNRLYWYRQTLGQGPEFLTYFQNEAQLEKSRLLSDRFSAERPKGSFSTLEIQRTEQGDSAMYLCASSPDNPTGYEQYFGPGTRLTVT.

The sample holds many counts of this clonotype. The J gene is TRBJ1-4, the V gene TRBV5-1; tentative D call: TRBD1 (5 bases). The CDR3 consists of 14 residues. From germline, CDR1 is SGHRS and CDR2 YFSETQ. V was cut by 2 bases and J by 8 bases, with 13 bases left in between. CDR3 amino acids: CASSFSGTGEKLFF. For the CDR3, the DNA is TGCGCCAGCAGCTTCTCCGGGACCGGCGAAAAACTGTTTTTT.

The V gene is TRBV20-1, the J gene TRBJ2-1, with TRBD2 as a possible D gene (6 bases). The CDR3 has 14 residues. Germline V lookup: CDR1 DFQATT, CDR2 SNEGSKA (reference sequence). V was shortened by 6 bases and J by 4 bases, with 16 bases between the two germline ends. The CDR3 bases are TGCAGTGCCACTTTGCGGGGAGAATACAATGAGCAGTTCTTC. Amino acids: CSATLRGEYNEQFF.

This clonotype showed up just once. The J gene is TRBJ2-5, the V gene TRBV9; 9 positions agree with TRBD2. Germline trimming cut 3 bases from V and 0 bases from J; bases unmatched to any gene: 3. The CDR3 spans 15 residues. Per the germline V gene, CDR1 is SGDLS and CDR2 is YYNGEE. DNA for the CDR3: TGTGCCAGCAGCGACTTAGCGGGGGACCAAGAGACCCAGTACTTC. Amino acids: CASSDLAGDQETQYF.

This clonotype was seen a few times. This chain joins TRBV2 and TRBJ2-5; TRBD2 agrees at 8 bases. From germline, CDR1 is SNHLY and CDR2 FYNNEI. The trim removed 1 base at V and 5 bases at J, leaving 9 bases unmatched. The CDR3 consists of 16 residues. The CDR3 region has the DNA TGTGCCAGCAGTGAAGTCCTAGCGGGCCAGGGGGAGACCCAGTACTTC. Translation gives CASSEVLAGQGETQYF.

The V call is TRBV28, the J call TRBJ2-5, with D tentatively TRBD2 (5 bases). Gene TRBJ2-7 matches the end of the DNA better, so the J call may be wrong. The CDR3 sequence is 13 residues long. The germline gives CDR1 MDHEN, CDR2 SYDVKM. CDR3 protein: CASSTSGSYEQYF. The CDR3 bases are TGTGCCAGCAGCACGAGCGGATCCTACGAGCAGTACTTC.

The chain is built from TRBV3-1 and TRBJ2-2, with D possibly TRBD1 on 6 matching bases. Germline V lookup: CDR1 LGHDT, CDR2 YNNKEL (reference sequence). V was pared by 1 base and J by 4 bases, with 16 bases between. The CDR3 spans 17 residues. The CDR3 nucleotides are TGTGCCAGCAGCCAAGGCCGGACAGCGCGAGGCACCGGGGAGCTGTTTTTT. Its translation: CASSQGRTARGTGELFF. Looking up the rest from reference TRBV3-1 and TRBJ2-2 gives the full variable domain: DTAVSQTPKYLVTQMGNDKSIKCEQNLGHDTMYWYKQDSKKFLKIMFSYNNKELIINETVPNRFSPKSPDKAHLNLHINSLELGDSAVYFCASSQGRTARGTGELFFGEGSRLTVL.

The CDR3 DNA reads as TGTGCCAGCAGCAATACAGGGGCCTCGTTTAATGAAAAACTGTTTTTT. Its translation is CASSNTGASFNEKLFF. V gene TRBV7-9 combines with J gene TRBJ1-4, with 7 nucleotides matching TRBD1. J lost 4 bases, V lost 5 bases, and 10 bases had no gene match. Germline CDR1 and CDR2: SEHNR and FQNEAQ (reference sequence). The CDR3 has 16 amino acids.

The rearrangement uses TRBV20-1 and TRBJ1-1; 10 bases align to TRBD1. Germline lookup yields CDR1 DFQATT and CDR2 SNEGSKA (reference sequence). V was pared by 4 bases and J by 7 bases, with 12 bases of the junction left unmatched. This CDR3 comprises 15 residues. The CDR3 nucleotides are TGCAGTGCTACAGAAAGCGACAGGGGGCGCTTTGAAGCTTTCTTT. As protein: CSATESDRGRFEAFF.

This chain joins TRBV15 and TRBJ2-2, with 9 bases lining up with TRBD2. V was clipped by 3 bases and J by 6 bases; unmatched bases: 8. Germline-derived CDR1 and CDR2 are LNHNV and YYDKDF (reference sequence). The CDR3 sequence is 16 residues long. In nucleotides, the CDR3 is TGTGCCACCAGCAGCCGCGGGGGGGCCGTGTCCGGGGAGCTGTTTTTT. It codes for CATSSRGGAVSGELFF.

This CDR3 reads CASSPLDRVHYEQYF. The CDR3 DNA reads TGTGCCAGCAGTCCCCTCGACAGGGTACACTACGAGCAGTACTTC. The chain couples TRBV27 to TRBJ2-7, with 7 bases identical to TRBD1. This CDR3 is 15 amino acids long. Germline V gene lookup returns CDR1 MNHEY and CDR2 SMNVEV (reference sequence). The V gene end was trimmed by 5 bases and the J gene end by 3 bases; junction bases not matched to a gene: 10.

CDR3 amino acids: CASNRQGPNTEAFF. Here the CDR3 DNA reads TGTGCCAGCAACCGTCAAGGTCCGAACACTGAAGCTTTCTTT. V is TRBV27 and J is TRBJ1-1; D unresolved. The germline V gene encodes CDR1 MNHEY and CDR2 SMNVEV (reference sequence). The ends were cut back, 7 bases at V and 1 base at J, with 13 bases in the middle. The CDR3 has 14 amino acids.

The chain combines TRBV20-1 with TRBJ1-4, with TRBD1 as a possible D gene (5 bases). There are 13 residues in the CDR3. Germline V gene sequence: CDR1 DFQATT, CDR2 SNEGSKA (reference sequence). V shed 3 bases and J shed 3 bases, with 8 bases lying between them. In DNA, the CDR3 is TGCAGTGCTAGGAGGGGTCCTAATGAAAAACTGTTTTTT. It encodes CSARRGPNEKLFF.

This clonotype was recorded at least ten times. The chain employs TRBV20-1 and TRBJ2-4; 9 nucleotides agree with TRBD2. This CDR3 comprises 15 residues. Looked up from germline, CDR1 is DFQATT and CDR2 is SNEGSKA (reference sequence). V shed 0 bases, J shed 9 bases, and the junction held 9 bases outside the gene matches. In DNA form, the CDR3 reads TGCAGTGCTAGAGATGTAGCGGGGGATAACGTCATTCAGTACTTC. Its translation: CSARDVAGDNVIQYF.

Worth noting for this clonotype: A junction boundary mismatches the germline segment, possibly from a read error. The chain has TRBV6-5 and TRBJ1-1; D is possibly TRBD1 (6 bases). The CDR3 runs to 15 residues. Germline loops: CDR1 MNHEY, CDR2 SVGAGI. The CDR3 DNA reads TGTGCCAGCAGCTACTCGACAGGCGGGGGCACTGAAGCTTTCTTT. Encoded protein: CASSYSTGGGTEAFF.

This clonotype was observed a few times. The chain couples TRBV12-3 or TRBV12-4 to TRBJ2-7, with 7 bases that match TRBD1. The length of the CDR3 is 14 residues. J gave up 3 bases and V 5 bases, and 7 bases lay outside the gene matches. The CDR3 region has the DNA TGTGCCAGCAGTACTACGGGACAGAGCTACGAGCAGTACTTC. Translated, it gives CASSTTGQSYEQYF.

In its sample, this clonotype was seen a few times. V and J are TRBV24-1 and TRBJ2-3; D remains unclear. This CDR3 region has 13 residues. Germline loops: CDR1 KGHDR, CDR2 SFDVKD. Trimming shortened V by 3 bases and J by 5 bases, and 8 bases separated the two germline ends. The CDR3 loop is CATSDPRRDTQYF. For the CDR3, the DNA is TGTGCCACCAGTGATCCGCGGAGAGATACGCAGTATTTT.

This clonotype was counted between two and nine times. A junction boundary mismatches the germline segment, possibly from a read error. This chain connects TRBV12-3 or TRBV12-4 to TRBJ1-2; a weak D match, TRBD1 (5 bases). CDR3 length: 12 amino acids. The CDR3 sequence is CAGSLGAGGYTF. The CDR3 region has the DNA TGTGCCGGCAGTTTAGGGGCCGGTGGCTACACCTTC.

This clonotype showed up just a few times. The V call is TRBV15, the J call TRBJ2-1; D not certain. V dropped 0 bases and J dropped 7 bases, with 4 bases sitting between them. CDR1 and CDR2 (germline): LNHNV, YYDKDF (reference sequence). This CDR3 has 12 residues. The CDR3 protein is CATSRDTNEQFF. The CDR3 DNA is TGTGCCACCAGCAGAGATACGAATGAGCAGTTCTTC.

This clonotype came up a few times. A read error may explain this, as a much larger clone is one base away. This chain joins TRBV5-1 and TRBJ1-2; 8 nucleotides agree with TRBD1. The CDR3 is 13 residues long. CDR1 is SGHRS and CDR2 is YFSETQ in the germline V gene. Written as DNA, the CDR3 is TGCGCCAGCAGCCCGACAGGGGATTATGGCTACCCCTTC. Protein: CASSPTGDYGYPF.

The genes are TRBV7-9 and TRBJ2-5; TRBD2 agrees at 8 bases. The V gene's germline CDR1 is SEHNR and CDR2 FQNEAQ (reference sequence). J was trimmed by 11 bases and V by 5 bases; bases with no gene match: 10. The CDR3 runs to 13 residues. The CDR3 loop reads CASSPGGAGEQYF. The CDR3 DNA is TGTGCCAGCAGCCCCGGGGGGGCCGGGGAGCAGTACTTC.